One and the same sample provided the 15 T cell receptor beta chains below, sequenced in a study of T cell responses to AZD1222 COVID-19 vaccine. TCRdb's table, derived via immunoSEQ multiplex PCR, lists solely in-frame clones and lacks some. The sample contains some 94,000 clones, more than 70% of which appear only once. Sequencing was performed on peripheral blood, taken 28 days after the second AZD1222 dose. The source is an adult who received the AZD1222 COVID-19 vaccine.

The V call is TRBV6-2 or TRBV6-3, the J call TRBJ1-5; D might be TRBD1 (5 bases). Germline CDR1 MNHEY, CDR2 SVGEGT. V gave up 6 bases and J gave up 2 bases, with 11 bases separating them. CDR3 length: 14 residues. CDR3 DNA sequence: TGTGCCAGCAGCCCGGGGGGTGGCAATCAGCCCCAGCATTTT. Translated, it gives CASSPGGGNQPQHF.

This chain joins TRBV6-5 and TRBJ1-2, with unresolved D. There are 11 residues in the CDR3. V lost 7 bases and J 7 bases, leaving 10 bases between the germline ends. Germline V CDR1 and CDR2: MNHEY, SVGAGI. DNA of the CDR3: TGTGCCAGCAATAGCCAAAGTGGCTACACCTTC. Translation: CASNSQSGYTF.

The chain uses TRBV3-1 (or the pseudogene TRBV3-2) and TRBJ1-2; no clear D gene. CDR1 is LGHDT and CDR2 is YNNKEL in the germline V gene (reference sequence). V lost 0 bases, J lost 5 bases, and 4 bases lay in between. The CDR3 spans 12 residues. This CDR3 reads CASSQDFYGYTF. The CDR3 DNA sequence: TGTGCCAGCAGCCAAGATTTTTATGGCTACACCTTC.

V gene TRBV5-1 combines with J gene TRBJ2-2; no clear D gene. The CDR3 runs to 13 residues. Germline V lookup: CDR1 SGHRS, CDR2 YFSETQ. V was shortened by 3 bases and J by 1 base, with 4 bases between the two germline ends. The CDR3 is CASSYGNTGELFF. The CDR3 DNA reads as TGCGCCAGCAGCTATGGGAACACCGGGGAGCTGTTTTTT.

This chain joins TRBV4-2 and TRBJ2-7; weak D call: TRBD2 (6 bases). This CDR3 is 15 amino acids long. From germline, CDR1 is LGHNA and CDR2 YNFKEQ. V dropped 0 bases and J dropped 6 bases, with 15 bases sitting between them. The CDR3 coding sequence is TGTGCCAGCAGCCAAGAGCGGCAGGGAGGTTTCGAGCAGTACTTC. The encoded protein is CASSQERQGGFEQYF.

This chain joins TRBV6-1 and TRBJ2-4; D ambiguous. Trimming stripped 2 bases from V and 0 bases from J, with 17 bases between. The CDR3 totals 18 residues. Looked up from germline, CDR1 is MNHNS and CDR2 is SASEGT. This CDR3 reads CASSESPPGTIAKNIQYF. The CDR3 region has the DNA TGTGCCAGCAGTGAAAGCCCCCCGGGTACCATAGCCAAAAACATTCAGTACTTC.

J is TRBJ2-1 and V is TRBV29-1; 12 nucleotides match TRBD2. The CDR3 spans 16 residues. Looked up from germline, CDR1 is SQVTM and CDR2 is ANQGSEA. Trimming took 4 bases from V and 0 from J; bases not matched to a gene: 4. The DNA for the CDR3 is TGCAGCGTTGGAAGGACTAGCGGGGTCTCCTACAATGAGCAGTTCTTC. This gives the protein CSVGRTSGVSYNEQFF.

Regarding this clone: This specimen includes other DNA sequences encoding the same CDR3. J is TRBJ2-5 and V is TRBV11-2, with 9 bases fitting TRBD2. The trim removed 0 bases at V and 5 bases at J, leaving 4 bases unmatched. Germline loops: CDR1 SGHAT, CDR2 FQNNGV. This CDR3 is built from 15 residues. The CDR3 DNA follows: TGTGCCAGCAGCTTAGAAGCGGGGGGCGGGGAGACCCAGTACTTC. Residues: CASSLEAGGGETQYF.

This chain uses TRBV6-5 with TRBJ2-3; D perhaps matches TRBD1 (5 bases). Germline V CDR1 and CDR2: MNHEY, SVGAGI. The CDR3 extends over 15 amino acids. With 8 bases removed from V and 2 bases from J, the gap between germline ends came to 17 bases. CDR3 sequence reads: CASGEQVTNTDTQYF. The CDR3, as DNA: TGTGCCAGCGGGGAACAGGTAACAAACACAGATACGCAGTATTTT.

The CDR3 loop reads CATGQRYYGYTF. CDR3 DNA sequence: TGTGCCACCGGACAGCGTTACTATGGCTACACCTTC. This chain links TRBV12-3 or TRBV12-4 with TRBJ1-2, with a tentative D call TRBD1 (6 bases). This CDR3 is built from 12 residues. V lost 10 bases and J lost 3, with 12 bases in between.

The rearrangement links TRBV6-2 or TRBV6-3 to TRBJ1-1; TRBD1 matches 10 bases. Germline CDR1 reads MNHEY; CDR2 reads SVGEGT. The CDR3 runs to 17 residues. V was pared by 2 bases and J by 3 bases, with 9 bases of the junction left unmatched. CDR3 coding DNA: TGTGCCAGCAGTTACCTACGACAGGGGGCGGCCTACACTGAAGCTTTCTTT. It yields the protein CASSYLRQGAAYTEAFF.

The chain recombines TRBV5-1 with TRBJ1-1, with D possibly matching TRBD1 (5 bases). Germline CDR1 is SGHRS and CDR2 is YFSETQ. The CDR3 spans 13 residues. V was clipped by 1 base and J by 5 bases, with 9 bases between them. The CDR3 protein is CASSLLWGTEAFF. The CDR3 nucleotides are TGCGCCAGCAGCTTGTTGTGGGGGACTGAAGCTTTCTTT.

This clone is a singleton in its sample. CDR3 in DNA: TGTGCCAGCAGTTACTTGACAGCCCTCTATGGCTACACCTTC. This gives the protein CASSYLTALYGYTF. This chain joins TRBV6-5 and TRBJ1-2, with D perhaps TRBD1 (5 bases). Germline loops: CDR1 MNHEY, CDR2 SVGAGI. CDR3 length: 14 amino acids. The V end lost 1 base, the J end lost 4 bases, and 10 bases lay between the germline ends.

The chain couples TRBV6-2 or TRBV6-3 to TRBJ2-7; 9 bases fit TRBD1. Germline assignment: CDR1 MNHEY and CDR2 SVGEGT. V shed 6 bases and J 4 bases; nucleotides not matched to a gene: 7. This CDR3 has 14 amino acids. Written as DNA, the CDR3 is TGTGCCAGCAGCCCGGGACAGGGCGGATACGAGCAGTACGTC. Its protein is CASSPGQGGYEQYV.

The V and J genes are TRBV6-5 and TRBJ2-5; D is unresolved. Germline V CDR1 and CDR2: MNHEY, SVGAGI. This CDR3 contains 13 residues. With 2 bases removed from V and 3 bases from J, the gap between germline ends came to 7 bases. The CDR3 sequence is CASSYRQEETQYF. The CDR3 DNA is TGTGCCAGCAGTTACCGGCAGGAAGAGACCCAGTACTTC.